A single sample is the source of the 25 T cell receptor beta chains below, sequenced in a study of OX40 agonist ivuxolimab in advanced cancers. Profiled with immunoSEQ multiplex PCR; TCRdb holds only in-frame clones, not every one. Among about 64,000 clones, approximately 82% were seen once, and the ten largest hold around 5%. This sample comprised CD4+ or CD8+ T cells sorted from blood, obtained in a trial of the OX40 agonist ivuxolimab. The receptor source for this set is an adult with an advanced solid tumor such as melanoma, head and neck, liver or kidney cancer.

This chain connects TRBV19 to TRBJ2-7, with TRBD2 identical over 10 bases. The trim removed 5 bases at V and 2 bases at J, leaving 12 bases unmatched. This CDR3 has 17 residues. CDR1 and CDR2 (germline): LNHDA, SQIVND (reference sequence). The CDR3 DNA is TGTGCCAGTAGTCCACGCCCGTCTAGCGGGAGAACCTACGAGCAGTACTTC. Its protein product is CASSPRPSSGRTYEQYF. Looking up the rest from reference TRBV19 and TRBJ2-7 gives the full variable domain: DGGITQSPKYLFRKEGQNVTLSCEQNLNHDAMYWYRQDPGQGLRLIYYSQIVNDFQKGDIAEGYSVSREKKESFPLTVTSAQKNPTAFYLCASSPRPSSGRTYEQYFGPGTRLTVT.

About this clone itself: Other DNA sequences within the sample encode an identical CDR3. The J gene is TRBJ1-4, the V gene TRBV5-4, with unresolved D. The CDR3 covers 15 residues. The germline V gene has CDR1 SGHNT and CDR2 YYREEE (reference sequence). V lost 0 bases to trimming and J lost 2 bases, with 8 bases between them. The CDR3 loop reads CASSLAGSTNEKLFF. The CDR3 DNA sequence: TGTGCCAGCAGCTTGGCTGGGTCGACTAATGAAAAACTGTTTTTT.

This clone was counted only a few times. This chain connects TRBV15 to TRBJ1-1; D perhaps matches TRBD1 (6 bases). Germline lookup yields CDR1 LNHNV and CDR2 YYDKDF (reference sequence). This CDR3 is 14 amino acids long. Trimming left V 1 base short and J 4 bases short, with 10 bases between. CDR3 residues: CATSRGTVSTEAFF. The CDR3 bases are TGTGCCACCAGCAGAGGGACAGTCTCCACTGAAGCTTTCTTT.

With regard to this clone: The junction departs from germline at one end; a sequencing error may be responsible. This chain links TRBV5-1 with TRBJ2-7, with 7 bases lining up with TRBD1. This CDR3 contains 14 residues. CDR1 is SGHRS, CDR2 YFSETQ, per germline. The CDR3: CASTLGPGQYEQYF. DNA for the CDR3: TGCGCCAGCACCTTGGGTCCGGGACAGTACGAGCAGTACTTC.

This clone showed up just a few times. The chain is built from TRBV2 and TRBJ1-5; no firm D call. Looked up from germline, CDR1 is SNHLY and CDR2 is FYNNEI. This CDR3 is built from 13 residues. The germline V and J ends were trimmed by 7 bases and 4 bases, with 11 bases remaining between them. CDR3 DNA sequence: TGTGCCAGCACTCCGGGATTAAATCAGCCCCAGCATTTT. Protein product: CASTPGLNQPQHF.

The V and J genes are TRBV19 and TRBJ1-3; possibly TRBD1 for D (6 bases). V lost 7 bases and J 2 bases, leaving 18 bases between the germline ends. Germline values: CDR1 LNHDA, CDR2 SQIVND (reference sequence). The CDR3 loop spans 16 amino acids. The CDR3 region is CASTPGARSPGNTIYF. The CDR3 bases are TGTGCCAGTACTCCAGGGGCCCGCTCTCCTGGAAACACCATATATTTT.

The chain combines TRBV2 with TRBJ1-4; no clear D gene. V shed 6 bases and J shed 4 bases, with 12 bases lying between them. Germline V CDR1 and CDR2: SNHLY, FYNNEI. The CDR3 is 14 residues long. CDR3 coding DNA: TGTGCCAGCAGATGGCGGACGGGTAATGAAAAACTGTTTTTT. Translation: CASRWRTGNEKLFF.

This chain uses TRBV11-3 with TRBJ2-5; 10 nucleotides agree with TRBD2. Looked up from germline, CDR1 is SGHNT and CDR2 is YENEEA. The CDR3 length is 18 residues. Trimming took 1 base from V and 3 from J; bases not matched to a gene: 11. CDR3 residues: CASSLGREISGGEETQYF. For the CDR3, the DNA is TGTGCCAGCAGCTTAGGGCGTGAAATAAGCGGGGGGGAAGAGACCCAGTACTTC. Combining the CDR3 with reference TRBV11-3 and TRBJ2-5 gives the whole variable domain EAGVVQSPRYKIIEKKQPVAFWCNPISGHNTLYWYLQNLGQGPELLIRYENEEAVDDSQLPKDRFSAERLKGVDSTLKIQPAELGDSAVYLCASSLGREISGGEETQYFGPGTRLLVL.

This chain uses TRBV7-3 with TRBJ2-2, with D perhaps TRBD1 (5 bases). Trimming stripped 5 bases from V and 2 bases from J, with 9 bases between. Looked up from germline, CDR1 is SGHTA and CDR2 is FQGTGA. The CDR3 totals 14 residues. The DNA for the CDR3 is TGTGCCAGCAGCGACAGAGTAAACACCGGGGAGCTGTTTTTT. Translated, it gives CASSDRVNTGELFF. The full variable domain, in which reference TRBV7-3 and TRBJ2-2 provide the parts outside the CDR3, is GAGVSQTPSNKVTEKGKYVELRCDPISGHTALYWYRQSLGQGPEFLIYFQGTGAADDSGLPNDRFFAVRPEGSVSTLKIQRTERGDSAVYLCASSDRVNTGELFFGEGSRLTVL.

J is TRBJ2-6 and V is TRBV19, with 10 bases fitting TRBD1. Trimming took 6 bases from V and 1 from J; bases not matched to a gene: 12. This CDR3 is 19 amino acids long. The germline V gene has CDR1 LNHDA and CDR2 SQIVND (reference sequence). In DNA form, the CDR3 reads TGTGCCAGTAGCCACCCCCGGGACAGGGGTATTTCTGGGGCCAACGTCCTGACTTTC. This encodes CASSHPRDRGISGANVLTF.

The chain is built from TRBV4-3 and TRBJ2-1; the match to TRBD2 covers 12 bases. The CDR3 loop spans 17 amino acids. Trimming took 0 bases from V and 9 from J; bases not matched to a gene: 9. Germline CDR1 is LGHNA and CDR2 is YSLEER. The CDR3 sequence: CASSQDSPSGRAVEQFF. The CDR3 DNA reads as TGCGCCAGCAGCCAAGATTCTCCTAGCGGGAGGGCCGTTGAGCAGTTCTTC.

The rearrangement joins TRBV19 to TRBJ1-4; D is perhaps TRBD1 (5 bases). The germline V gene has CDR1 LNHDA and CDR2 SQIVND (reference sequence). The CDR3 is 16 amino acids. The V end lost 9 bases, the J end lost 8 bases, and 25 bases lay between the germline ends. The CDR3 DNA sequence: TGTGCCAGCAAATCCGGGACCGTCGTAATGTCGGAAAAACTGTTTTTT. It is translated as CASKSGTVVMSEKLFF.

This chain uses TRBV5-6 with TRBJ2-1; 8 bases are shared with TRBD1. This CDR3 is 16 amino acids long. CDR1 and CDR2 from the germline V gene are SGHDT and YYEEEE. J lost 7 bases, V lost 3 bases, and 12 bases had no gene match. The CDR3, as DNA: TGTGCCAGCAGCTCCGGCCCCGGGACAGGATATAATGAGCAGTTCTTC. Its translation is CASSSGPGTGYNEQFF.

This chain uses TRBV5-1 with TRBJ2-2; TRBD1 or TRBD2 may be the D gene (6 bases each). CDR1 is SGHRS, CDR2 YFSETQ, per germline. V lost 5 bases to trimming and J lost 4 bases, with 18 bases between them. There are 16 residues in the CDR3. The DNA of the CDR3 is TGCGCCAGCAGACCGGGCGGGACAAGTCTCACCGGGGAGCTGTTTTTT. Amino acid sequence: CASRPGGTSLTGELFF.

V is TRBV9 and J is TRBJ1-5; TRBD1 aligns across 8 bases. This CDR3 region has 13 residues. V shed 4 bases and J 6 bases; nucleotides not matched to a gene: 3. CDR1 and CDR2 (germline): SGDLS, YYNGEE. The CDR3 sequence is CASSSGGGQPQHF. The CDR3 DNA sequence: TGTGCCAGCAGCTCAGGGGGCGGTCAGCCCCAGCATTTT.

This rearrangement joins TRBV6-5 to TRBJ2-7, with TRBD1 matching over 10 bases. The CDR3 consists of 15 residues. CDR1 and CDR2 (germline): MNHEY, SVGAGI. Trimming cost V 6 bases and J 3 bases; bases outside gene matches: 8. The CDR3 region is CASRPTGGTGYEQYF. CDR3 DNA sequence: TGTGCCAGCAGACCGACAGGGGGCACGGGCTACGAGCAGTACTTC.

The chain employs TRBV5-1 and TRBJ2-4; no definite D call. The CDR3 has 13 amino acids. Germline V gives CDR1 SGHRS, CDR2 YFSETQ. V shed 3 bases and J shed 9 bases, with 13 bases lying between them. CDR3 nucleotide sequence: TGCGCCAGCAGCTCGGCAGATAGAGGCATTCAGTACTTC. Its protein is CASSSADRGIQYF. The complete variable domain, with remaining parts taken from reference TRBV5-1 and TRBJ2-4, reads KAGVTQTPRYLIKTRGQQVTLSCSPISGHRSVSWYQQTPGQGLQFLFEYFSETQRNKGNFPGRFSGRQFSNSRSEMNVSTLELGDSALYLCASSSADRGIQYFGAGTRLSVL.

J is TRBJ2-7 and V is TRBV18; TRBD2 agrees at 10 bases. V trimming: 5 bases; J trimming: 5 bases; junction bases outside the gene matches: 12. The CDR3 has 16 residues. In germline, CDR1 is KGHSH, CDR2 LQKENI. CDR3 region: CASSFTGTSVPHEQYF. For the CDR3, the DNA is TGTGCCAGCTCATTCACCGGGACTAGCGTCCCCCACGAGCAGTACTTC. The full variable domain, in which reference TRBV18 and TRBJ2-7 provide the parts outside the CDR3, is NAGVMQNPRHLVRRRGQEARLRCSPMKGHSHVYWYRQLPEEGLKFMVYLQKENIIDESGMPKERFSAEFPKEGPSILRIQQVVRGDSAAYFCASSFTGTSVPHEQYFGPGTRLTVT.

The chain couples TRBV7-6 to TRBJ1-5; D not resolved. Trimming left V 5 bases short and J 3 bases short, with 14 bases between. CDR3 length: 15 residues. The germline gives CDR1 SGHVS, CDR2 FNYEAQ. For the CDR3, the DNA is TGTGCCAGCAGCCAAACCTCAGGTTTCAATCAGCCCCAGCATTTT. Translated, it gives CASSQTSGFNQPQHF.

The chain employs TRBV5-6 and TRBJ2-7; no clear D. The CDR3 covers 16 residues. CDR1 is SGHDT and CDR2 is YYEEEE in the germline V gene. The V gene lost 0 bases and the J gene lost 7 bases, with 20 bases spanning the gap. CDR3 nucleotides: TGTGCCAGCAGCTTGGTGGTACAACACTCGCCGGAGGAGCAGTACTTC. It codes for CASSLVVQHSPEEQYF.

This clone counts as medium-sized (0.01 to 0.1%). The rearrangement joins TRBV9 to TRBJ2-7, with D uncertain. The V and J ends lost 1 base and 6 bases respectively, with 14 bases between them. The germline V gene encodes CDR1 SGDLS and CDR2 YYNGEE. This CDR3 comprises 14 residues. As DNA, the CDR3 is TGTGCCAGCAGCGTAACCTCAGAGTTAGGCGAGCAGTACTTC. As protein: CASSVTSELGEQYF.

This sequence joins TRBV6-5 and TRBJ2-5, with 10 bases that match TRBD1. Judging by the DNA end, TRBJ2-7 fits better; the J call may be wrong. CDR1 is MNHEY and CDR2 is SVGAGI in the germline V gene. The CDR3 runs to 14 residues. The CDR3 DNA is TGTGCCAGCAGTTACGGGGGACAGGGGTACGAGCAGTACTTC. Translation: CASSYGGQGYEQYF.

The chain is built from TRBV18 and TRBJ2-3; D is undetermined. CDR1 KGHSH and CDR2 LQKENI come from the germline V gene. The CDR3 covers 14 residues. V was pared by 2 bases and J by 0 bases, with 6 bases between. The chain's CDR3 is CASSPTQSTDTQYF. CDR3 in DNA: TGTGCCAGCTCACCAACCCAGAGCACAGATACGCAGTATTTT.

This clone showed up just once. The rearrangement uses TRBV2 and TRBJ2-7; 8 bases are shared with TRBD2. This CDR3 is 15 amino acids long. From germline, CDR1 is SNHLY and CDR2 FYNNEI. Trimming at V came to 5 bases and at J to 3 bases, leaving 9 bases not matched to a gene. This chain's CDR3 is CASSRPGLVFYEQYF. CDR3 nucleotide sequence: TGTGCCAGCAGTAGGCCGGGACTAGTTTTCTACGAGCAGTACTTC.

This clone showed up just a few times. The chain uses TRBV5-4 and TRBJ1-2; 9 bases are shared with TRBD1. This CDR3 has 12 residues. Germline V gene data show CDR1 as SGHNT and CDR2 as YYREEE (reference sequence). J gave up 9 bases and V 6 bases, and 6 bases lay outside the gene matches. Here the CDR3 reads CASTGTGFSYTF. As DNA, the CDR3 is TGTGCCAGCACAGGGACAGGGTTTAGCTACACCTTC.